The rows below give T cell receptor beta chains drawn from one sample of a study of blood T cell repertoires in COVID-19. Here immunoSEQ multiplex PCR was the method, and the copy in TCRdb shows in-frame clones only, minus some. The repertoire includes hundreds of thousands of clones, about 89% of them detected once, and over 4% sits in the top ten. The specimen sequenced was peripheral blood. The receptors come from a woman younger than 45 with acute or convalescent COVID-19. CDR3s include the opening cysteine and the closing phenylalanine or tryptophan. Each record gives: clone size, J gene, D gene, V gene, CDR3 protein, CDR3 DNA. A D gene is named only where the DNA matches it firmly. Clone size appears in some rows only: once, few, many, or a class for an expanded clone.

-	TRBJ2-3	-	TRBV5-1	CASSSGLRGGTDTQYF	TGCGCCAGCAGCTCCGGACTTCGGGGTGGCACAGATACGCAGTATTTT
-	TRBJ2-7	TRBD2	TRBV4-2	CASSPELAAYEQYF	TGTGCCAGCAGCCCAGAACTAGCGGCCTACGAGCAGTACTTC
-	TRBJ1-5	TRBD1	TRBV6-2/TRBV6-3	CASSSLRQGPQHF	TGTGCCAGCAGCTCCTTACGACAGGGCCCCCAGCATTTT
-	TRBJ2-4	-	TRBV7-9	CASSPLRIAKNIQYF	TGTGCCAGCAGCCCTCTCAGGATAGCCAAAAACATTCAGTACTTC
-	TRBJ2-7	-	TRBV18	CASSPGSGGSYEQYF	TGTGCCAGCTCACCAGGTTCCGGGGGATCCTACGAGCAGTACTTC
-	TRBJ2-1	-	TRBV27	CASSLSGPYNEQFF	TGTGCCAGCAGTTTGAGCGGGCCTTACAATGAGCAGTTCTTC
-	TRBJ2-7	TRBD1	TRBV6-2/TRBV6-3	CASSYWLGQGTYEQYF	TGTGCCAGCAGTTACTGGCTGGGACAGGGGACCTACGAGCAGTACTTC
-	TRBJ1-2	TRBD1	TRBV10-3	CAIRRARQGATLEGYTF	TGTGCCATCAGGCGGGCCCGACAGGGAGCCACCTTAGAGGGCTACACCTTC
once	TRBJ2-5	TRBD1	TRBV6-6	CASSLGGVQETQYF	TGTGCCAGCAGTTTAGGGGGCGTCCAAGAGACCCAGTACTTC
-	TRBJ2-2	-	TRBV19	CASRTQGGTGELFF	TGTGCCAGTAGAACGCAGGGTGGGACCGGGGAGCTGTTTTTT
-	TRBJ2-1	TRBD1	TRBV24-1	CATSDLVTGSNEQFF	TGTGCCACCAGTGATTTAGTGACAGGGTCGAATGAGCAGTTCTTC
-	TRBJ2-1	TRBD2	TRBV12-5	CASGLVVSGVKREQFF	TGTGCTAGTGGTTTGGTGGTTAGCGGGGTAAAGAGGGAGCAGTTCTTC
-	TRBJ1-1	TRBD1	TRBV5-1	CASSLGGQGGTEAFF	TGCGCCAGCAGCTTGGGGGGACAGGGTGGGACTGAAGCTTTCTTT
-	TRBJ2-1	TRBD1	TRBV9	CASSVYGTGGWGIYNEQFF	TGTGCCAGCAGCGTGTATGGGACAGGGGGCTGGGGTATCTACAATGAGCAGTTCTTC
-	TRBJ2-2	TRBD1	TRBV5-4	CASSQPTGPDTGELFF	TGTGCCAGCAGTCAACCGACAGGGCCGGACACCGGGGAGCTGTTTTTT
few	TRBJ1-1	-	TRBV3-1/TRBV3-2	CASSQGGAEAFF	TGTGCCAGCAGCCAGGGGGGAGCTGAAGCTTTCTTT
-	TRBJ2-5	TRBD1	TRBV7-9	CASSRTGSLQETQYF	TGTGCCAGCAGCCGGACAGGGAGTTTACAAGAGACCCAGTACTTC
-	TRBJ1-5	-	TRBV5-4	CASSLVRGYSNQPQHF	TGTGCCAGCAGCTTGGTGAGGGGGTATAGCAATCAGCCCCAGCATTTT
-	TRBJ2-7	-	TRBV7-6	CASSLSYAEADEQYF	TGTGCCAGCAGCTTATCCTATGCAGAGGCAGACGAGCAGTACTTC
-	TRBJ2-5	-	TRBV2	CASNGGSQKTQYF	TGTGCCAGCAATGGGGGCTCGCAAAAGACCCAGTACTTC
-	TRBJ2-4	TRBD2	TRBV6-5	CASPGRGSGKNIQYF	TGTGCCAGCCCTGGGAGGGGCTCTGGCAAAAACATTCAGTACTTC
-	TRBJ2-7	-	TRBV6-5	CASSYSTGLGGEQYF	TGTGCCAGCAGTTACTCGACGGGTTTAGGGGGCGAGCAGTACTTC
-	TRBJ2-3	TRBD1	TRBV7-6	CASSFGTGNTDTQYF	TGTGCCAGCAGCTTTGGGACAGGGAACACAGATACGCAGTATTTT
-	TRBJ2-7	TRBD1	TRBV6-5	CASRDRGLYEQYF	TGTGCCAGTAGAGACAGGGGGCTTTACGAGCAGTACTTC
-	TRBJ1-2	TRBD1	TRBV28	CASRQGATGYTF	TGTGCCAGTAGACAGGGGGCCACTGGCTACACCTTC
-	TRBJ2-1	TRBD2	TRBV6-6	CASSPHPLKRGESYNEQFF	TGTGCCAGCAGTCCCCACCCACTGAAGCGGGGCGAATCCTACAATGAGCAGTTCTTC
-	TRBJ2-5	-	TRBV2	CASIETRRETQYF	TGTGCCAGCATTGAAACGAGGCGGGAGACCCAGTACTTC
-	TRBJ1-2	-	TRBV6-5	CASSATTGGYGYTF	TGTGCCAGCAGCGCAACCACGGGAGGCTATGGCTACACCTTC
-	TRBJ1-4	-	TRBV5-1	CASARDGQNEKLFF	TGCGCCAGCGCCCGGGATGGGCAAAATGAAAAACTGTTTTTT
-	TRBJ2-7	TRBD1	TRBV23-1	CASSQKKDRGPTYEQYF	TGCGCCAGCAGTCAAAAAAAAGACAGGGGCCCCACCTACGAGCAGTACTTC
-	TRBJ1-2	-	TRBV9	CASSPETGFNYGYTF	TGTGCCAGCAGCCCAGAGACAGGATTTAACTATGGCTACACCTTC
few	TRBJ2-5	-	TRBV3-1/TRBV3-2	CASSRRETQYF	TGTGCCAGCAGCCGGCGGGAGACCCAGTACTTC
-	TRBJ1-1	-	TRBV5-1	CASSSGTLDPEAFF	TGCGCCAGCAGCAGCGGGACACTGGATCCTGAAGCTTTCTTT
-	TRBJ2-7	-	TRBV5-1	CASSSSGQTYEQYF	TGCGCCAGCAGCTCCTCGGGACAAACCTACGAGCAGTACTTC
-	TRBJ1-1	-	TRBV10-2	CASSESQTGTEAFF	TGCGCCAGCAGTGAGTCGCAGACGGGTACTGAAGCTTTCTTT
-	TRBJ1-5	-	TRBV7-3	CASSLIGEGDQPQHF	TGTGCCAGCAGCTTAATCGGTGAGGGAGATCAGCCCCAGCATTTT